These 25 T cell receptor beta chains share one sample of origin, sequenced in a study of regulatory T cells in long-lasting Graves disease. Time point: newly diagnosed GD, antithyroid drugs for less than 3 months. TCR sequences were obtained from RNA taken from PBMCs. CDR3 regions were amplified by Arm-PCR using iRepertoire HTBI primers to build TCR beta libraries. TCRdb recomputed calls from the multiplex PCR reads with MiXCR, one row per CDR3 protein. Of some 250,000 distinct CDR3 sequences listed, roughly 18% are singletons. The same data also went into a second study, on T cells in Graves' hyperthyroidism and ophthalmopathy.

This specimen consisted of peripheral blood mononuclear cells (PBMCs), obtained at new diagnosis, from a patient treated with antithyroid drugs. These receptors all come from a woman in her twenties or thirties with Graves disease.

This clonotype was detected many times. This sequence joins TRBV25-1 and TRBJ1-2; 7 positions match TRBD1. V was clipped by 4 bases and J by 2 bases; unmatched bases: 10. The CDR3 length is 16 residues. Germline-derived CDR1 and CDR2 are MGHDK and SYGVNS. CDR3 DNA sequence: TGTGCCAGCAGTGGAACCCCGGGACAGCTAAACTATGGCTACACCTTC. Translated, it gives CASSGTPGQLNYGYTF.

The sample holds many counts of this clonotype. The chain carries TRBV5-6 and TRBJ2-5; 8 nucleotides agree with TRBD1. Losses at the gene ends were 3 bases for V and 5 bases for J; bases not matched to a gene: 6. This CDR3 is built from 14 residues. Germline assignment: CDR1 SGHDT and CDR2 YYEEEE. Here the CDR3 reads CASSSRTGLETQYF. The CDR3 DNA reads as TGTGCCAGCAGCTCACGGACAGGGCTGGAGACCCAGTACTTC. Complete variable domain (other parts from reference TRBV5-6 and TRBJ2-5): DAGVTQSPTHLIKTRGQQVTLRCSPKSGHDTVSWYQQALGQGPQFIFQYYEEEERQRGNFPDRFSGHQFPNYSSELNVNALLLGDSALYLCASSSRTGLETQYFGPGTRLLVL.

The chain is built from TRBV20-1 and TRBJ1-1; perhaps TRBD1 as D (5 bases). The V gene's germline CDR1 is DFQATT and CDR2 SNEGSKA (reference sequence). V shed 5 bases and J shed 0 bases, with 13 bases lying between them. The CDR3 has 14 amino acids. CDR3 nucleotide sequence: TGCAGTGCTGGGGGGGACCCATTGAACACTGAAGCTTTCTTT. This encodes CSAGGDPLNTEAFF.

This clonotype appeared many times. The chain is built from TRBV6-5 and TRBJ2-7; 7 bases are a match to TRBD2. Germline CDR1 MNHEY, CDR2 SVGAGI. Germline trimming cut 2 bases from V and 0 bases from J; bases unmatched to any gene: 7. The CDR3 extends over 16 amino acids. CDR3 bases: TGTGCCAGCAGTTACGGGGGGGGAGGGAGCTCCTACGAGCAGTACTTC. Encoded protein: CASSYGGGGSSYEQYF.

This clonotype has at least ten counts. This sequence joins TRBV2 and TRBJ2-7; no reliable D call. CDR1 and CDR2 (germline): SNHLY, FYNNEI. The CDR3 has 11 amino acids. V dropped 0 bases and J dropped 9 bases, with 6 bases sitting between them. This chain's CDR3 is CASSEALGQYF. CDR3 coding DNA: TGTGCCAGCAGTGAAGCGTTGGGGCAGTACTTC.

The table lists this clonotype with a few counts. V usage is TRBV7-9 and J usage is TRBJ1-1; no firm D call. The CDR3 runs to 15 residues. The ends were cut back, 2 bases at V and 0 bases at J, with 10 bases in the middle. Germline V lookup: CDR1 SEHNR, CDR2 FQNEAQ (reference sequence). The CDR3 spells CASSLRAKLNTEAFF. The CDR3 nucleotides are TGTGCCAGCAGCTTACGGGCCAAATTGAACACTGAAGCTTTCTTT. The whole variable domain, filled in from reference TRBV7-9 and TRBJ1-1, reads DTGVSQNPRHKITKRGQNVTFRCDPISEHNRLYWYRQTLGQGPEFLTYFQNEAQLEKSRLLSDRFSAERPKGSFSTLEIQRTEQGDSAMYLCASSLRAKLNTEAFFGQGTRLTVV.

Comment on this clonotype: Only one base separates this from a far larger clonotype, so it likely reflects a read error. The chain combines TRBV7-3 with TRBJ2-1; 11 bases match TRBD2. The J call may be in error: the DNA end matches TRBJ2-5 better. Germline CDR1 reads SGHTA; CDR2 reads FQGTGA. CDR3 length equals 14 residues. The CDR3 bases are TGTGCCAGCAGCTTTAGCGGGGGGGAAGAGACCCAGTACTTC. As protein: CASSFSGGEETQYF.

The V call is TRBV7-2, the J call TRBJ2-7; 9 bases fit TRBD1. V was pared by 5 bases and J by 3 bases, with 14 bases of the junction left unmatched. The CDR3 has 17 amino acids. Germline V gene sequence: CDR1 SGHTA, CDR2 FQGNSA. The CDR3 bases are TGTGCCAGCAGCCCGGGACAGGGACGTCGGACTGACTACGAGCAGTACTTC. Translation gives CASSPGQGRRTDYEQYF.

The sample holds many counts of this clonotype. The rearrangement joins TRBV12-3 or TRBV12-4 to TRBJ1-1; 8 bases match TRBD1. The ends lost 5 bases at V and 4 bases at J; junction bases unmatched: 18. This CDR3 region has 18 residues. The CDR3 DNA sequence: TGTGCCAGCAGTATCCGGACAGGGACGGGCGTACACATCACTGAAGCTTTCTTT. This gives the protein CASSIRTGTGVHITEAFF.

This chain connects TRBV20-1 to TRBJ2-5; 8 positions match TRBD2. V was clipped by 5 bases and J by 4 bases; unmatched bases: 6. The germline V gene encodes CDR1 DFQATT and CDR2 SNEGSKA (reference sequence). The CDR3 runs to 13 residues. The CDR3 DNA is TGCAGTGCTTTGGGCGGGGGGCGAGAGACCCAGTACTTC. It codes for CSALGGGRETQYF.

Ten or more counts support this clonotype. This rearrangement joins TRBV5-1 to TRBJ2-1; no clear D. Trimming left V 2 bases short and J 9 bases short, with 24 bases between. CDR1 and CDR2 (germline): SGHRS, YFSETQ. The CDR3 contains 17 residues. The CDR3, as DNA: TGCGCCAGCAGCTTTAGGGCCCATGGCGGTTGGGATAGTGAGCAGTTCTTC. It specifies CASSFRAHGGWDSEQFF. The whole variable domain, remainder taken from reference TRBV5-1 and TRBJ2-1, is KAGVTQTPRYLIKTRGQQVTLSCSPISGHRSVSWYQQTPGQGLQFLFEYFSETQRNKGNFPGRFSGRQFSNSRSEMNVSTLELGDSALYLCASSFRAHGGWDSEQFFGPGTRLTVL.

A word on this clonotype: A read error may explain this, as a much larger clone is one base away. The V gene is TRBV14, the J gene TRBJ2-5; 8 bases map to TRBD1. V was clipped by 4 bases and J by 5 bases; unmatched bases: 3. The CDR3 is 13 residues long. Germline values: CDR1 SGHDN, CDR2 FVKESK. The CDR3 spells CASSPGGFETQYF. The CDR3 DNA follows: TGTGCCAGCAGCCCAGGGGGCTTCGAGACCCAGTACTTC.

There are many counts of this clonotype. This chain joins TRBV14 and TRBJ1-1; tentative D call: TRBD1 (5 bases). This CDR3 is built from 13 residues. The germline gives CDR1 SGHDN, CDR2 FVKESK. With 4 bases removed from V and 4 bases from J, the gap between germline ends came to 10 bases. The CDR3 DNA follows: TGTGCCAGCAGCCTCCCGGGGCGCACTGAAGCTTTCTTT. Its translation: CASSLPGRTEAFF.

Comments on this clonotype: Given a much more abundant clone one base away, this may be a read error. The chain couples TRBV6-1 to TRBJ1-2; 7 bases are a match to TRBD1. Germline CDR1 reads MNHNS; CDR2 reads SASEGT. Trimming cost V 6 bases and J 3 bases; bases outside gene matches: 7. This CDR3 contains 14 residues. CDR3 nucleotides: TGTGCCAGCAGCGGGACAGCGAAGGACTATGGCTACACCTTC. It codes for CASSGTAKDYGYTF.

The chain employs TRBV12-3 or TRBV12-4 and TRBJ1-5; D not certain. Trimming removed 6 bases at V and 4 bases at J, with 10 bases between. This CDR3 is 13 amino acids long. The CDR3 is CASSLSPNQPQHF. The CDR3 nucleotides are TGTGCCAGCAGCTTATCCCCTAATCAGCCCCAGCATTTT.

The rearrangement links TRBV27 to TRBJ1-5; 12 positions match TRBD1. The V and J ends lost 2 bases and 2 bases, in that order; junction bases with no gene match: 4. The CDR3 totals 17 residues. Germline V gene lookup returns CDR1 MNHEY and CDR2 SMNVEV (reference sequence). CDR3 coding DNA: TGTGCCAGCAGTTTAATGGGGACAGGGGGCGGCAATCAGCCCCAGCATTTT. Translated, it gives CASSLMGTGGGNQPQHF.

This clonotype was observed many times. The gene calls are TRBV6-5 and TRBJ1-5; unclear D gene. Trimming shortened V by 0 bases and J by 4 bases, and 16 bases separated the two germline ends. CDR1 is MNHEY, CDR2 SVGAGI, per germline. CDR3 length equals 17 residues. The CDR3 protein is CASSYSHPRGGNQPQHF. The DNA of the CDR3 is TGTGCCAGCAGTTACTCCCATCCCCGGGGAGGGAATCAGCCCCAGCATTTT.

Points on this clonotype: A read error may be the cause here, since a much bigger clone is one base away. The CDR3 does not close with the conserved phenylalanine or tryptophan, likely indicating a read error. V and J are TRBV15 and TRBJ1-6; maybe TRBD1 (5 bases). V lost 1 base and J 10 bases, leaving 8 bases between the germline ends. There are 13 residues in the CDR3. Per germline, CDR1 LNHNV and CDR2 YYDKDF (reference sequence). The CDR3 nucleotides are TGTGCCACCAGCAGAGCGACAGAGTCACCCCTCCACCTT. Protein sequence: CATSRATESPLHL.

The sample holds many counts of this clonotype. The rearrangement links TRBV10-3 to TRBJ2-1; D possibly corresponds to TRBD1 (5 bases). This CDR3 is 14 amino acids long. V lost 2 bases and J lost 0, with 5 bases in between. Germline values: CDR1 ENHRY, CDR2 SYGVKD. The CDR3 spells CAISEGASYNEQFF. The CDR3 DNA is TGTGCCATCAGTGAGGGGGCCTCCTACAATGAGCAGTTCTTC.

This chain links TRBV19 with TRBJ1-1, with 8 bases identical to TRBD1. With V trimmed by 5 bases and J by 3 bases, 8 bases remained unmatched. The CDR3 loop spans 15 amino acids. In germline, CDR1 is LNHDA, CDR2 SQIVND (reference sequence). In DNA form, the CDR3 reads TGTGCCAGTAGTCTGCAGGGGGCGTACGACACTGAAGCTTTCTTT. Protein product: CASSLQGAYDTEAFF.

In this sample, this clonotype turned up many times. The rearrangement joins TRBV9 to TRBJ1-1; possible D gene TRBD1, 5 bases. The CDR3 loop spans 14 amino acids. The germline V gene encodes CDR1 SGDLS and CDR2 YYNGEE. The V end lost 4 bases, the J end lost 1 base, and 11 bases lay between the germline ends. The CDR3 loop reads CASSHGGRNTEAFF. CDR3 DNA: TGTGCCAGCAGCCATGGGGGGAGGAACACTGAAGCTTTCTTT.

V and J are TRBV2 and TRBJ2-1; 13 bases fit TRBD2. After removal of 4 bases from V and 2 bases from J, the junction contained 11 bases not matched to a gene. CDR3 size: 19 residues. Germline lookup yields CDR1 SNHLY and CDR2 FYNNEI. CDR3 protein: CASSVVTSGGVRAYNEQFF. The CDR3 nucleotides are TGTGCCAGCAGTGTAGTAACTAGCGGGGGGGTCAGGGCCTACAATGAGCAGTTCTTC.

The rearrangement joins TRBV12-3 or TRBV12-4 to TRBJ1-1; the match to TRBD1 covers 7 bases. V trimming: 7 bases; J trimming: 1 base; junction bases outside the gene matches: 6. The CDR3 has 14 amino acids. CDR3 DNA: TGTGCCAGCACCCTGACAGGGAGGAACACTGAAGCTTTCTTT. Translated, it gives CASTLTGRNTEAFF.

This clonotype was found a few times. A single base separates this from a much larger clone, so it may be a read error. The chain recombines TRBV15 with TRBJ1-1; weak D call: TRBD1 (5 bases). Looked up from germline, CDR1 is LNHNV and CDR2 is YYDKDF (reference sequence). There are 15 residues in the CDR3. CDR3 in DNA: TGTGCCGCCAGCAGAGTATTAGGGGTGAACACTGAAGCTTTCTTT. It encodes CAASRVLGVNTEAFF.

In DNA, the CDR3 is TGTGCCAGCAGCCAAGATCGAGAGGGGAACTATGGCTACACCTTC. It codes for CASSQDREGNYGYTF. The chain couples TRBV4-2 to TRBJ1-2; maybe TRBD1 (5 bases). Trimming cost V 0 bases and J 2 bases, with 10 bases left between them. The CDR3 spans 15 residues. Looked up from germline, CDR1 is LGHNA and CDR2 is YNFKEQ.